This T cell receptor beta chain was captured in a study of cytomegalovirus exposure and HLA in healthy donors. V was trimmed by 3 bases and J by 7 bases, leaving 9 bases between them. The CDR3 runs 13 residues. Germline lookup yields CDR1 LNHNV and CDR2 YYDKDF (reference sequence). The study's findings and limits: Most TCR sequences were rare, but some public TCRs occurred in many donors. The tendency of first-cohort TCR clusters to co-occur in the roughly 130 validation repertoires emerged from a later analysis.

With respect to this clone: Its antigen is not known.

The data were produced by immunoSEQ multiplex PCR, yet TCRdb's version contains in-frame clones alone and is incomplete. Of about 110,000 clones in the sample, approximately 94% were seen once. This receptor was taken from a woman in her late teens or twenties in good health and CMV-seronegative. The specimen sequenced was PBMCs. The chain links TRBV15 to TRBJ1-4; possibly TRBD1 for D (5 bases). This CDR3 is CATSSLDSEKLFF. The CDR3 DNA reads TGTGCCACCAGCAGTCTTGACAGTGAAAAACTGTTTTTT.